What follows is one TCR beta chain and its context. The clone's antigen remains unknown. The input lacks base qualities; no much larger clone sits a single base away. The cohort was made up of approximately 670 healthy bone marrow donors. Cohort members were all nominally healthy when sampled, although unrecorded immune exposures were likely present. The donor tested CMV seropositive, placing the donor among the roughly 300 seropositive members of the cohort. A peripheral blood sample was collected from each donor, and TCR beta sequencing was performed on peripheral blood mononuclear cells. The Qiagen DNeasy Blood Extraction Kit was used to extract genomic DNA from the blood cell samples. To prepare the library, the immunoSEQ multiplex PCR assay was applied. For the multiplex PCR, a mixture combining 60 forward primers for TCR Vbeta segments and 13 reverse primers for TCR Jbeta segments was used. The CDR3 region of rearranged TCR beta genes was amplified from genomic DNA with a multiplex PCR assay. On the Illumina HiSeq System, the amplified TCR beta libraries were sequenced as 87-base-pair reads. Concerning the study's data processing: In a later analysis, tens of millions of unique TCR beta chains were counted across the 650 to 750 repertoires, and about 10 million of these chains were shared by at least two donors. Raw reads were error-corrected and collapsed into unique sequences by a nearest-neighbor algorithm in which closely related sequences were merged to remove PCR and sequencing errors. CDR3 sequences were aligned to IMGT reference sequences to assign V, D and J gene segments. For a sequence to be retained, a match of at least six nucleotides was required to both a V gene segment and a J gene segment. Rearrangements were called productive when the CDR3 lacked stop codons and stayed in frame with V and J; all others were non-productive. CDR3 was defined by IMGT convention, running from the second conserved V-encoded cysteine to the conserved J-encoded phenylalanine. In an earlier analysis of more than 550 of the donors, sequences lacking an unambiguous match to a single V gene segment were excluded. In an earlier analysis of several hundred of the donors, a V segment was called functional when productive rearrangements were above 56.7%, and segregating when the standard deviation between donors exceeded 5%. A statistical classification framework was developed to diagnose cytomegalovirus status using the catalog of TCR beta chain sequences. A later analysis assigned V and J genes by comparing TCR nucleotide sequences with IMGT/GENE-DB human TR gene sequences. The TCRdist pipeline was used in a later analysis to assign CDR3 sequences and most-parsimonious VDJ recombination scenarios. A later analysis defined each TCR beta chain by its CDR3 amino acid sequence plus V-gene family, and excluded reads lacking a unique V-gene family. As a way to deal with suspected cross-contamination and a sequencing artifact, a later analysis dropped approximately 570 nucleotide sequences that were highly shared and had low generation probability. In a later analysis, a clonal expansion index for each public chain was calculated from normalized within-repertoire ranks of inferred template counts. In a later analysis, generation probabilities were computed with a VDJ recombination model fitted to out-of-frame rearrangements, and the resulting probabilities were checked against IGoR. A later analysis scored TCR-TCR, TCR-HLA and TCR-CMV co-occurrence with hypergeometric tests, applying a repertoire-size bias correction to TCR pairs. False discovery rates were estimated in a later analysis by permuting HLA or CMV assignments 20 times. A later analysis grouped co-occurring TCRs with DBSCAN, adding TCRdist sequence similarity when clustering within HLA-allele-positive subsets. For co-occurrence clustering, repertoires with fewer than 30,000 or more than 120,000 public chains were excluded, along with four or five repertoires with anomalous nucleotide sharing. This is the immuneACCESS table as TCRdb keeps it, with only in-frame sequences that have V and J called. A part of the clones is gone; compared with another copy, unresolved V genes explain less than half, and the rest is unexplained. That table is the source of V, J and clone size, and D and trimming were worked out from the DNA. This sample lists about 110,000 clones; less than 85% were detected once. The ten biggest clones cover about an eighth of the sample.

This sample was taken from a study of cytomegalovirus exposure and HLA in healthy donors (dated by TCRdb to the late 2010s). With regard to the full study: In an earlier analysis of roughly 500 of the donors, about 270 Gb of sequence data and approximately 100 million unique TCR beta sequences from 150 million to 200 million T cells were reported. Class I and class II HLA loci were covered by the typing at four-digit resolution. Donor age, sex, ethnicity and CMV serostatus were compiled alongside the repertoire data. The genetic ancestry cluster associated with self-reported Caucasian donors included 81% of the 398 genotyped donors. To predict cytomegalovirus infection status, the study brought together high-throughput TCR immunosequencing, statistical association of individual TCRs with disease status, and machine learning. An early release covering over 500 HLA-typed donors comprised 250 to 350 gigabases of sequencing data and approximately 85 million unique TCR sequences. The number of donors typed differed by locus, with roughly 629-640 for A, B, C, DRB1 and DQB1, roughly 520 for DQA1, approximately 580 for DPA1, and around 460 for DPB1. Genome-wide SNP genotypes for about 65% of the roughly 670 donors were used in a later genetic analysis, which treated that subset as a discovery cohort. Among roughly 400 genotyped donors of the cohort, an average of approximately 230,000 unique TCR beta nucleotide sequences were sequenced per donor, about a sixth of them non-productive. In an earlier analysis of a few hundred of the donors, high-throughput TCR beta sequencing was used to judge whether each TCR beta V gene segment behaved as functional or pseudogenic. The study aimed to test whether cataloging public T cell receptors could reveal signatures of past pathogen exposure. The later analysis used no new phenotypic data to find candidate immune exposures, relying instead on TCR beta sequences and their occurrence across donors. Along with the approximately 620-subject first cohort, a separate validation cohort of over a hundred different subjects was used. In a later analysis, previously published TCR beta repertoires from more than 500 donors were re-analyzed and high-resolution HLA genotyping was added so that TCR occurrence patterns could be studied. Using immunosequencing, the study profiled T cell repertoires from 500 to 800 subjects and related those repertoires to cytomegalovirus serostatus. Because of strong linkage in the cohort, four or five DR-DQ haplotypes were treated as single units for association and clustering. Every repertoire in the discovery cohort had been generated on one and the same sequencing platform.

From the cysteine through the phenylalanine, the CDR3 covers 14 amino acids. The read is trimmed to its CDR3 DNA, 42 bases read in frame from base 1. CDR1 and CDR2 were assigned from the germline V gene as MNHEY and SVGAGI. V and J lose 5 bases and 3 bases, and a span of 10 bases separates them. Study-level results and caveats: Compared with equally common non-associated chains, HLA-associated TCR beta chains in a later analysis were more clonally expanded and had lower generation probabilities. Over 15 rarely observed V segments, including chromosome 9 orphons, were excluded from the earlier analysis of about 610 of the donors because counts were too low. According to a later analysis, parvovirus B19, influenza, CMV and Epstein-Barr virus appeared linked to several top co-occurrence clusters. Immune exposure information for the cohort was limited to CMV serostatus. In a later analysis, TCR association rates were found to vary across HLA loci, with the most associated TCRs seen for DRB1 alleles and the fewest for HLA-C alleles. An association between a missense DCLRE1C variant and V-gene and J-gene trimming of TCR beta chains was found in a later genetic analysis and replicated in an independent cohort. Linkage disequilibrium might explain the correlated functional status among segregating V segments, but an unknown experimental factor could not be excluded. A further reported finding was that TCR beta sequences accurately predicted the HLA-A and HLA-B alleles for most subjects in the first cohort. In a later analysis, 16,951 TCR beta sequences were associated with specific HLA alleles at a false discovery rate of 0.05. Compared with the approximately 600-donor mean, donors in an Asian-associated ancestry cluster had fewer N-insertions in productive TCRs, according to a later genetic analysis. A cluster of highly shared sequence variants was judged likely to represent a technical artifact of the sequencing pipeline. The presence/absence analyses assumed that sequencing depth was roughly uniform across donors, and that assumption may not be true. It was suggested by the authors that the approach could potentially be generalized to other disease states and immunological phenotypes. Because HLA typing was missing for some donors at each locus, association tests included only the typed subset. Only TCR beta chains were sequenced in this cohort, and the absence of alpha or paired-chain data limited detectable features. A few of the identified cytomegalovirus-associated TCR beta chains were confirmed in vitro to be specific for cytomegalovirus antigens. Some IMGT-functional V segments, including TRBV6-2 and TRBV6-3, could not be told apart with the 87-base-pair reads, so those segments were excluded. An earlier analysis of approximately 570 of the donors showed that most TCR beta V segments appeared in productive rearrangements either about 87% or about 30% of the time, which broadly matched IMGT annotations. Cytomegalovirus status was reported to be diagnosed by the classifier with high specificity and sensitivity in both the original and validation cohorts. When HLA alleles, especially DR and DQ, strongly co-occurred, attributing TCR associations to individual alleles was difficult. Most TCR sequences were seen in very few donors, while some public TCRs were found in many individuals. The study gave a list of over 150 TCR beta chains associated with cytomegalovirus. According to a later analysis, most CMV-associated TCR beta chains appeared to be HLA-restricted, and the HLA associations seemed to be driven largely by CMV exposure.

Sequenced sample: PBMCs. The receptor chain draws on TRBV6-5 and TRBJ1-4; the D gene lacks a confident call. The receptor comes from a man aged 25 to 40 in good health and CMV-seropositive. The nucleotides are TGTGCCAGCAGTACCTGGGAGTCTAATGAAAAACTGTTTTTT. Translation gives CASSTWESNEKLFF.